This T cell receptor beta chain was found in a study of immune evolution from preneoplasia to lung adenocarcinoma. Turning to the study itself: HLA loss of heterozygosity: under 7.5% AIS, about 15% MIA, approximately 31% ADC, none AAH.

Note on this clone: Its target is not known.

This CDR3 region has 12 residues. Trimming removed 5 bases from V and 0 bases from J, with 3 bases in between. Germline loops: CDR1 SGHTA, CDR2 FQGNSA. Clones were sequenced by immunoSEQ multiplex PCR, and TCRdb holds only the in-frame ones, with some missing. The sample lists roughly 5,000 clones; around three quarters were seen once. Resections took place in Japan or China from 2014 to 2017. Study results and limitations: Later-stage lesions seemingly showed higher T cell density and diversity than normal lung. Top clone frequencies peaked in normal lung, apparently declining through invasive adenocarcinoma.

The chain recombines TRBV7-2 with TRBJ2-3; D is undetermined. This sequence originates from a person between 60 and 80 years old with lung adenocarcinoma. Sequencing input: FFPE minimally invasive lung adenocarcinoma tissue. CDR3 sequence reads: CASSESTDTQYF. CDR3 DNA sequence: TGTGCCAGCAGCGAAAGCACAGATACGCAGTATTTT. Full variable domain (remainder filled in from reference TRBV7-2 and TRBJ2-3): GAGVSQSPSNKVTEKGKDVELRCDPISGHTALYWYRQSLGQGLEFLIYFQGNSAPDKSGLPSDRFSAERTGGSVSTLTIQRTQQEDSAVYLCASSESTDTQYFGPGTRLTVL.